This TCR beta chain was retrieved from a study of T cell responses to AZD1222 COVID-19 vaccine (dated by TCRdb to the early 2020s). Regarding the study in general: A total of over 230 trial participants underwent TCR sequencing, of whom 200 to 220 received two doses of AZD1222 and some 26 received two doses of the MenACWY control vaccine. Trial participants were enrolled by age into 18-55, 56-69 and 70-plus year subgroups, with roughly 150, 30 and 60 TCR-sequenced participants respectively. On the study overall, not on this receptor specifically: The vaccine-associated CD4 TCRs covered the entire spike protein, and the dominant responses fell in regions 160-218 and 743-854. A significant rise in spike-specific TCR breadth and depth was observed after two AZD1222 doses relative to day 0 and relative to MenACWY recipients. Most participants were white British and females outnumbered males, and the authors suggested that clonal diversity may have been underestimated. Conclusions about previously exposed vaccinees are limited, since just six AZD1222 recipients were seropositive for SARS-CoV-2 at baseline. The 56-69-year group was small, and its depth increase did not reach significance, likely because of low power. Because no samples from the day 14 peak response were available, repertoires could be characterized only after the peak T cell response. Reportedly, close to half of the unique spike-specific TCRs recognized epitopes lying outside the regions that are mutated in the B.1.351 and B.1.1.7 variants.

A word on this clone: The specificity of this receptor is unknown. No clone much larger than this one lies a single base away; base qualities are absent.

The germline V gene encodes CDR1 SGHTA and CDR2 FQGNSA. Trimming takes 0 bases from V and 8 bases from J, and the germline ends sit 8 bases apart. Inclusive of the bounding cysteine and phenylalanine, the CDR3 is 14 residues long. Only the CDR3 part of the read is kept: 42 bases, read in frame from the first base. Taken with the paper, the label for time point translates to: about 28 days (+/-7) after the second vaccine dose. AZD1222 recipients whose second dose came at about 4 weeks and those whose second dose came at about 12 weeks were combined into one group, since spike-specific TCR depth and breadth did not differ between the two schedules. Vaccinee samples came from UK trials COV001 and COV002, including a single-blind randomized controlled phase 2/3 trial of AZD1222 (ChAdOx1 nCoV-19) in healthy adults. For TCRbeta chain sequencing, PBMC samples from trial participants were taken at day 0 and at day 28 after the second dose.

The CDR3 regions of human TCRbeta chains were analyzed by immunosequencing. The source study handled its data this way. TCRs in the repertoires were matched against a reference library of SARS-CoV-2-specific TCRs that had been generated with the MIRA antigen-specificity platform. Breadth was defined as the fraction of unique TCRs that were SARS-CoV-2-associated, and depth was defined as the fraction of total T cells that were SARS-CoV-2-associated. Each spike-specific TCR was assigned to its reactive spike region and to a CD4 or CD8 class using the MIRA data. Log10-transformed breadth and depth values were compared by one-way ANOVA with Sidak's multiple comparisons tests. What TCRdb holds here is the immuneACCESS table cut down to in-frame rearrangements. Part of the clones is not present; checked against another copy, under half of the missing clones reflect an unresolved V gene, and the others are unexplained. V, J and clone size reflect that table, while D and trimming were determined from the DNA. Within this sample are 90,000 to 110,000 clones, with 89% of them counted one time only. 35% to 50% of the sample goes to the ten largest clones.

Source: peripheral blood, taken 28 days after the second AZD1222 dose. This clonotype originated in an adult who received the AZD1222 COVID-19 vaccine. The chain uses TRBV7-2 and TRBJ1-6; a weak D assignment points to TRBD1 (6 bases agree). The CDR3 corresponds to CASSLAGAYSPLHF. The sequenced DNA: TGTGCCAGCAGCTTAGCGGGGGCTTATTCACCCCTCCACTTT.